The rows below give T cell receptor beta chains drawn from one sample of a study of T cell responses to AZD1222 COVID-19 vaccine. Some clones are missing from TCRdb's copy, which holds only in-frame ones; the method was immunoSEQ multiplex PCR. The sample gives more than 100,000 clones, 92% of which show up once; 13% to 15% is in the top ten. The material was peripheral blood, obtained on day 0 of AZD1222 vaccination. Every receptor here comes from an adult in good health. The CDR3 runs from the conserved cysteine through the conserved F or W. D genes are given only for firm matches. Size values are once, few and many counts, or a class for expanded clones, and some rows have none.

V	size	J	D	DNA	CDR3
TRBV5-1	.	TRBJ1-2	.	TGCGCCAGCAGCTTGGTTCAGGGTCAAGAAGGCTATGGCTACACCTTC	CASSLVQGQEGYGYTF
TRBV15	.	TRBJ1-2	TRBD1	TGTGCCACCAGCTCATCGGGTCGGACAGGCGTCTATGGCTACACCTTC	CATSSSGRTGVYGYTF
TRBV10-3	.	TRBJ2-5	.	TGTGCCACCAGGACCGGGGCCGAAGAGACCCAGTACTTC	CATRTGAEETQYF
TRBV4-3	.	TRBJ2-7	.	TGCGCCAGCAGCCAAGATACGGCCACGTACACCTACGAGCAGTACTTC	CASSQDTATYTYEQYF
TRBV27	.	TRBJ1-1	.	TGTGCCAGCAAAATGGGGGACACTGAAGCTTTCTTT	CASKMGDTEAFF
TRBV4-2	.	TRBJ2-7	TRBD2	TGTGCCAGCAGCCAAGAGCGGACTAGCGCGTCCTACGAGCAGTACTTC	CASSQERTSASYEQYF
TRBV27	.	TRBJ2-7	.	TGTGCCAGCAGTTTCGCGTCTAGCTCCTACGAGCAGTACTTC	CASSFASSSYEQYF
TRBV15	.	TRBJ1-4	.	TGTGCCACCAGCAGAGATCGGGGTGCAACTAATGAAAAACTGTTTTTT	CATSRDRGATNEKLFF
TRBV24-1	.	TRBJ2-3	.	TGTGCCACCAGTGCCGTGGAGGCGGATAGCACAGATACGCAGTATTTT	CATSAVEADSTDTQYF
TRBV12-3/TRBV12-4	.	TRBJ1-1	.	TGTGCCAGCAGTTTAGGGTCTGAAGCTTTCTTT	CASSLGSEAFF
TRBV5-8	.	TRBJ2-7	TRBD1	TGTGCCAGCAGCTTACAATGGGACAGGGCCTACGAGCAGTACTTC	CASSLQWDRAYEQYF
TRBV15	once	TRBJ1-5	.	TGTGCCACCAGCATCCACCCAGGGTCTAGCAATCAGCCCCAGCATTTT	CATSIHPGSSNQPQHF
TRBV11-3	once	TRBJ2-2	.	TGTGCCAGCAGCTCTTACACCGGGGAGCTGTTTTTT	CASSSYTGELFF
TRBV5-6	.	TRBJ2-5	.	TGTGCCAGCAGCTTGGACTCGGGACTCGAACGTGGAGAGACCCAGTACTTC	CASSLDSGLERGETQYF
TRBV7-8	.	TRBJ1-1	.	TGTGCCAGCAGCCCCACAGGGTATCGCACTGAAGCTTTCTTT	CASSPTGYRTEAFF
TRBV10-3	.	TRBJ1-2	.	TGTGCCATCAGTGGCTCGAAGGGCGCGGGGGCTGGGAAGAACTATGGCTACACCTTC	CAISGSKGAGAGKNYGYTF
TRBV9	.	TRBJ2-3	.	TGTGCCAGCAGCGCCGATGAAGATACGCAGTATTTT	CASSADEDTQYF
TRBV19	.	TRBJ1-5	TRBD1	TGTGCCAGTAGTTCGGACAGGGGACGCAATCAGCCCCAGCATTTT	CASSSDRGRNQPQHF
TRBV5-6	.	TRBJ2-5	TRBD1	TGTGCCAGCAGCCACCTGGACAGGGACACACAAGAGACCCAGTACTTC	CASSHLDRDTQETQYF
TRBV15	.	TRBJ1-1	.	TGTGCCACCAGCAGGGACCCTCACCAGAACACTGAAGCTTTCTTT	CATSRDPHQNTEAFF
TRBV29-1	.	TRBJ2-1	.	TGCAGCGTTGATGCGGGTCCGGGCCGGCAGGGTGAGCAGTTCTTC	CSVDAGPGRQGEQFF
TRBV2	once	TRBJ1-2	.	TGTGCCAGCAGTACCCCAGGGTCTTCTGGGTATGGCTACACCTTC	CASSTPGSSGYGYTF
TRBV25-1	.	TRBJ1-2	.	TGTGCCAGCAGTGAATCAGGGAATAACTATGGCTACACCTTC	CASSESGNNYGYTF
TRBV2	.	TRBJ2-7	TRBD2	TGTGCCAGTTTCCTGTTCCATGCGGGAGGTTCCTACGAGCAGTACTTC	CASFLFHAGGSYEQYF
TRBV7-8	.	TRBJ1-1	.	TGTGCCAGCAGCCGAACGGGGAACACTGAAGCTTTCTTT	CASSRTGNTEAFF
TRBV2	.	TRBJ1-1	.	TGTGCCAGCAGAGGACAGCCGACCACTGAAGCTTTCTTT	CASRGQPTTEAFF
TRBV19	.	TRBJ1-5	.	TGTGCCAGTAGCCTGACCCAATATAGCAATCAGCCCCAGCATTTT	CASSLTQYSNQPQHF
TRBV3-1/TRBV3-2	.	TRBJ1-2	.	TGTGCCAGCAGCCAGGACAGTTATGGCTACACCTTC	CASSQDSYGYTF
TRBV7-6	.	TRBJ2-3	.	TGTGCCAGCAGCTTGGGGTGGGGGTTCGGAACAGATACGCAGTATTTT	CASSLGWGFGTDTQYF
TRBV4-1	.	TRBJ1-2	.	TGCGCCAGCAGCCAAGAATTCTCGGAGGGACGGCGTGGCTACACCTTC	CASSQEFSEGRRGYTF